Following are 5 T cell receptor beta chains from one sample sequenced in a study of OX40 agonist ivuxolimab in advanced cancers. Sequencing was performed with immunoSEQ multiplex PCR; in TCRdb, only in-frame clones are kept and a portion is missing. The sample lists 35,000 to 40,000 clones; around 80% were seen once. Source: CD4+ or CD8+ T cells sorted from blood, taken in a trial of the OX40 agonist ivuxolimab. These receptors were collected from an adult with an advanced solid tumor such as melanoma, head and neck, liver or kidney cancer.

The rearrangement joins TRBV19 to TRBJ2-7; no reliable D call. Germline CDR1 LNHDA, CDR2 SQIVND (reference sequence). The CDR3 sequence is 13 residues long. V lost 2 bases to trimming and J lost 3 bases, with 8 bases between them. CDR3 DNA sequence: TGTGCCAGTAGTATAAATTTGGGCTACGAGCAGTACTTC. Translation: CASSINLGYEQYF.

To note about this clone: Other DNA sequences within the sample encode an identical CDR3. V gene TRBV29-1 combines with J gene TRBJ2-3; 7 nucleotides align to TRBD1. The CDR3 loop spans 11 amino acids. Trimming cost V 6 bases and J 3 bases; bases outside gene matches: 0. The germline CDR1 and CDR2 sequences are SQVTM and ANQGSEA. Here the CDR3 DNA reads TGCAGCGTGGGACAGACAGATACGCAGTATTTT. It codes for CSVGQTDTQYF.

The chain uses TRBV19 and TRBJ1-5; 9 nucleotides agree with TRBD1. J was trimmed by 1 base and V by 4 bases; bases with no gene match: 2. From germline, CDR1 is LNHDA and CDR2 SQIVND (reference sequence). This CDR3 has 15 residues. In DNA form, the CDR3 reads TGTGCCAGTAGTAGACAGGGGGTGAGCAATCAGCCCCAGCATTTT. This sequence encodes CASSRQGVSNQPQHF.

Comments on this clone: The same CDR3 can be traced to other DNA sequences in this sample. The rearrangement uses TRBV30 and TRBJ1-5, with D possibly TRBD1 on 6 matching bases. The CDR3 runs 13 residues. V lost 2 bases and J lost 4, with 9 bases in between. The germline gives CDR1 GTSNPN, CDR2 SVGIG (reference sequence). CDR3 amino acids: CAWSLDSNQPQHF. The CDR3 region has the DNA TGTGCCTGGAGTTTGGACAGTAATCAGCCCCAGCATTTT.

The J gene is TRBJ1-3, the V gene TRBV9; tentatively, D is TRBD1 (5 bases). This CDR3 has 15 residues. V was shortened by 3 bases and J by 0 bases, with 10 bases between the two germline ends. Looked up from germline, CDR1 is SGDLS and CDR2 is YYNGEE. The CDR3 coding sequence is TGTGCCAGCAGCGCGGCAGGGTACTCTGGAAACACCATATATTTT. Its translation is CASSAAGYSGNTIYF.